This TCR beta chain comes out of a study of cytomegalovirus exposure and HLA in healthy donors. Findings and caveats of the study: Per a later analysis, about 18,000 TCR beta sequences showed association with HLA alleles at 0.05 false discovery rate. When presence/absence was analysed, sequencing depth was taken to be roughly uniform across donors.

Researchers ran the PCR with 60 Vbeta and 13 Jbeta primers. Produced via immunoSEQ multiplex PCR; TCRdb's table is partial and in-frame only. The sample consists of some 130,000 clones, roughly 85% of them appearing once. A remark on this clone: Antigen specificity is unknown.

The TCR originated in a man aged 35 to 55 in good health and CMV-seropositive. Specimen: PBMCs.

The CDR3 DNA reads TGTGCCATCAGTCCCAGGGCTGAGCACACCGGGGAGCTGTTTTTT. It is translated as CAISPRAEHTGELFF. The gene calls are TRBV10-3 and TRBJ2-2; the D gene is possibly TRBD1 (5 bases). The CDR3 covers 15 residues. With 5 bases removed from V and 3 bases from J, the gap between germline ends came to 13 bases. Germline CDR1 reads ENHRY; CDR2 reads SYGVKD.